This TCR beta chain is drawn from a study of CD8 T cells in Susac syndrome. The CDR3 loop spans 14 amino acids. Trimming took off 2 bases at V and 4 bases at J, with 11 bases between the two ends. The V gene's germline CDR1 is SNHLY and CDR2 FYNNEI. Reverse transcription used about 0.45 to 1 ug RNA and random hexamers. Amplification of TCR beta CDR3 spanned 54 Vbeta and 13 Jbeta via immunoSEQ multiplex PCR. From the immunoSEQ multiplex PCR reads, TCRdb called clonotypes with MiXCR, one entry per CDR3 protein. This table holds roughly 300,000 distinct CDR3 sequences, roughly 84% found once. This chain connects TRBV2 to TRBJ1-2, with no clear D. The material sequenced was CD8+ T cells from PBMCs. This receptor was obtained from a human donor with multiple sclerosis. CDR3 protein: CASSERAHGYGYTF. CDR3 DNA sequence: TGTGCCAGCAGTGAACGGGCCCATGGCTATGGCTACACCTTC.